Below are 7 T cell receptor beta chains sequenced from a single sample in a study of T cells in women clearing cervical HPV infection (dated by TCRdb to 2017 to 2018). Preparation of the library involved the immunoSEQ multiplex PCR assay. TCRdb retrieved this table from immuneACCESS and kept in-frame rearrangements only. Not all clones are present; in checked studies, unresolved V genes account for under half, and no reason is known for the remainder. The table of this sample itemizes under 50,000 clones. The ten largest clones represent approximately 1% of the sample. Sequenced input: blood buffy coat. Receptors originate from a woman aged 18 to 75 with a cervical HPV16 infection that either progressed to CIN3+ or cleared (not recorded which).

A word on this clone: From the germline J gene comes the end of the CDR3, since the read stops 3 residues before it. The chain is built from TRBV7-9 and TRBJ2-4, with TRBD1 matching 8 bases. CDR1 and CDR2 (germline): SEHNR, FQNEAQ (reference sequence). The CDR3 has 14 residues. CDR3 sequence reads: CASSLGQGYPGQYF. The DNA read from the CDR3 is TGTGCCAGCAGCCTAGGACAGGGTTACCCCGGT.

As to this clone: With the read ending 3 residues before the CDR3 end, the germline J gene is used to fill in that end. The chain joins TRBV7-9 to TRBJ1-2; 9 nucleotides match TRBD1. CDR1 is SEHNR and CDR2 is FQNEAQ in the germline V gene (reference sequence). The CDR3 runs to 15 residues. CDR3 region: CASSSWGTGSVDYTF. The sequenced CDR3 bases are TGTGCCAGCAGCTCGTGGGGGACAGGGTCCGTTGAC.

For this clone: The CDR3 end lies 3 residues beyond the end of the read and is filled in from the germline J gene. V usage is TRBV19 and J usage is TRBJ1-5; possibly TRBD1 for D (6 bases). CDR3 length: 15 residues. Deletions cut 0 bases from V and 5 bases from J, with 11 bases between. Germline-derived CDR1 and CDR2 are LNHDA and SQIVND (reference sequence). The DNA read from the CDR3 is TGTGCCAGTAGTATAGAAAGGGGGGGAGATCAGCCC. It is translated as CASSIERGGDQP. The entire CDR3 protein is CASSIERGGDQPQHF.

In regard to this clone: The read is 3 residues too short to cover the CDR3 end, so that end is filled in from the germline J gene. The chain employs TRBV9 and TRBJ2-7; TRBD2 might be the D (6 bases). The V end was cut by 4 bases, the J end by 0 bases, with 17 bases between. CDR3 length: 16 amino acids. CDR1 is SGDLS and CDR2 is YYNGEE in the germline V gene. CDR3 residues: CASSPGGGVFSYEQYF. The part of the CDR3 DNA that was read is TGTGCCAGCAGCCCCGGCGGAGGGGTCTTCTCCTACGAG.

Note on this clone: Read sequence stops 3 residues before the CDR3 end, and the germline J gene provides the missing end. J is TRBJ2-3 and V is TRBV14; 8 positions agree with TRBD1. Trimming took 1 base from V and 1 from J; bases not matched to a gene: 4. The CDR3 runs to 16 residues. Germline CDR1 SGHDN, CDR2 FVKESK. CDR3 sequence reads: CASSQGDRGRTDTQYF. The covered CDR3 bases are TGTGCCAGCAGCCAAGGAGACAGGGGACGCACAGATACG.

Concerning this clone itself: The read ends 3 residues before the CDR3 terminus; that terminus is restored from the germline J gene. The chain combines TRBV18 with TRBJ1-2; 9 bases are shared with TRBD1. CDR1 KGHSH and CDR2 LQKENI come from the germline V gene. The length of the CDR3 is 13 residues. The CDR3 reads CASSPRTGDDYTF. The CDR3 bases that were read are TGTGCCAGCTCACCAAGGACAGGGGACGAC.

As regards this clone: Read sequence stops 3 residues before the CDR3 end, and the germline J gene provides the missing end. V usage is TRBV13 and J usage is TRBJ2-5; 9 nucleotides align to TRBD2. The CDR3 is 14 amino acids. Germline V lookup: CDR1 PRHDT, CDR2 FYEKMQ (reference sequence). The V and J ends lost 6 bases and 5 bases, in that order; junction bases with no gene match: 7. This chain's CDR3 is CASSIAGAYETQYF. Incomplete CDR3 DNA: TGTGCCAGCAGTATAGCGGGGGCTTATGAGACC.